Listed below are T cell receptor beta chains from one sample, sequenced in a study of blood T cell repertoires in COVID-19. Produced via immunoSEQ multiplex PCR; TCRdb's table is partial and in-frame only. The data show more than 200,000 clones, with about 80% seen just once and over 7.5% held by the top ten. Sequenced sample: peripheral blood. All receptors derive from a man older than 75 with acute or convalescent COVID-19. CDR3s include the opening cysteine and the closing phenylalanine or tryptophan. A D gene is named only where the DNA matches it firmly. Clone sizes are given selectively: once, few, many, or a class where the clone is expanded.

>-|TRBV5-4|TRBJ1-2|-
TGTGCCAGCAGCTTGGAATCGGGGGGGGATGGCTACACCTTC
CASSLESGGDGYTF
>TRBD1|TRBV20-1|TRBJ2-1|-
TGCAGTGCTAGTCCAGGGGGCAATAATAATGAGCAGTTCTTC
CSASPGGNNNEQFF
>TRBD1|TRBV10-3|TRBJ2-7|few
TGTGCCATCAGTGGGGGACAGCCCCTTACCTACGAGCAGTACTTC
CAISGGQPLTYEQYF
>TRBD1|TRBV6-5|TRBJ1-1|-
TGTGCCAGCAGCTATCGCAACAGGGGGCACACTGAAGCTTTCTTT
CASSYRNRGHTEAFF
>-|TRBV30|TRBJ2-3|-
TGTGCCTCTCAGGACAGCCTAATCACGCAGTATTTT
CASQDSLITQYF
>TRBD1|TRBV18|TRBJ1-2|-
TGTGCCAGCTCACCAGGGACAGGGACTAACTATGGCTACACCTTC
CASSPGTGTNYGYTF
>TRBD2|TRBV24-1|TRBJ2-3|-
TGTGCCACCAGTGCACCGGGACTAGCGGGGATATTCACAGATACGCAGTATTTT
CATSAPGLAGIFTDTQYF
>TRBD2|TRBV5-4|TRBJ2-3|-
TGTGCCAGCAGCTTGGGGGCAGGCGGGAGTGGCGATACGCAGTATTTT
CASSLGAGGSGDTQYF
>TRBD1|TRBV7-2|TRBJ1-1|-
TGTGCCAGCGGGTACAGGGGGCGGGTCACTGAAGCTTTCTTT
CASGYRGRVTEAFF
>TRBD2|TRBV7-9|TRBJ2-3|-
TGTGCCAGCAGCTTTTGGGGCGGGAGGGCCCGAAGCACAGATACGCAGTATTTT
CASSFWGGRARSTDTQYF
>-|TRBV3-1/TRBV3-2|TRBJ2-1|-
TGTGCCAGCAGCCAAGATTTGCGGGGGCAGTTCTTC
CASSQDLRGQFF
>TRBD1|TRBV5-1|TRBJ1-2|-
TGCGCCAGCAGCAACCGGGACAGGGGGGATGGCTACACCTTC
CASSNRDRGDGYTF
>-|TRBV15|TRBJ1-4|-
TGTGCCACCAGCAGAGCCCAGGCCTACCGTTTAAATGAAAAACTGTTTTTT
CATSRAQAYRLNEKLFF
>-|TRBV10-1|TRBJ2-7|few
TGCGCCAGCAGACGGGGAAGCTCCTACGAGCAGTACTTC
CASRRGSSYEQYF
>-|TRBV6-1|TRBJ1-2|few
TGTGCCAGCAGTGAAGGCGACTATGGCTACACCTTC
CASSEGDYGYTF
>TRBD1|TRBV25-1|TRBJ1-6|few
TGTGCCAGCAGTGATTACTCCGGGACAGGGGAACGTTCACCCCTCCACTTT
CASSDYSGTGERSPLHF
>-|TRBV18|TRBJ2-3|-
TGTGCCAGCTCACTACAGGGAGGGGTCACAGATACGCAGTATTTT
CASSLQGGVTDTQYF
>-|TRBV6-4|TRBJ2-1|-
TGTGCCAGCAGTATTTTACCGAGCGCGGCGAGCTCCTACAATGAGCAGTTCTTC
CASSILPSAASSYNEQFF
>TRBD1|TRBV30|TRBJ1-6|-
TGTGCCTGGAGTACGACGGACAGGTTCTCACCCCTCCACTTT
CAWSTTDRFSPLHF
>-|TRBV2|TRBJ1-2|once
TGTGCCAGCAGTGAAGAGGCGGGGGGCTGGAGGTCCACCTTC
CASSEEAGGWRSTF
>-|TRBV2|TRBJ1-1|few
TGTGCCAGCAGTGCTGACAGGTTTTTACCTGAAGCTTTCTTT
CASSADRFLPEAFF
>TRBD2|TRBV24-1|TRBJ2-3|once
TGTGCCACCAGTGACCCCACTAGCGGGGGCCCCTATACGCAGTATTTT
CATSDPTSGGPYTQYF
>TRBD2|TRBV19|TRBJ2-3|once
TGTGCCAGTAGTACACCGGGACTAGCGGGAGGGCCCGGAACGCAGTATTTT
CASSTPGLAGGPGTQYF
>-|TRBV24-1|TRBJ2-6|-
TGTGCCACCAGTGATCCTCCCGGGGGGGCCAACGTCCTGACTTTC
CATSDPPGGANVLTF
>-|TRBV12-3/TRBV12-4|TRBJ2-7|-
TGTGCCAGCAGTCCATACTTAACAGGGGAGCAGTACTTC
CASSPYLTGEQYF
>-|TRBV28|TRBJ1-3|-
TGTGCCAGCAGTCTAGCGTCGGAGGGGAACACCATATATTTT
CASSLASEGNTIYF
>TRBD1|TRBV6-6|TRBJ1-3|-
TGTGCCAGCAGTCCCGACAGGGGGCGTGGGGGAAACACCATATATTTT
CASSPDRGRGGNTIYF
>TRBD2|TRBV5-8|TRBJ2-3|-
TGTGCCAGCAGCGCCCATACTAGCGGGGGCGTCATTAGCACAGATACGCAGTATTTT
CASSAHTSGGVISTDTQYF
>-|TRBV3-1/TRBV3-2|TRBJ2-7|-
TGTGCCAGCAGCCGGACACCCTACGAGCAGTACTTC
CASSRTPYEQYF
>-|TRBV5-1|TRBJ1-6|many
TGCGCCAGCAGCTTGTTGGACAGTAATTCACCCCTCCACTTT
CASSLLDSNSPLHF
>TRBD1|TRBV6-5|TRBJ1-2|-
TGTGCCAGCAGTTCTCAGGGGGCGCGGGGCTACACCTTC
CASSSQGARGYTF
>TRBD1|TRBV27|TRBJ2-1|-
TGTGCCAGCAGCACCCGACAGGGGTCGCAGTTCTTC
CASSTRQGSQFF
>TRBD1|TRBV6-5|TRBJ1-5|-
TGTGCCAGCAGTACTACCCGGACAGGTTTCGGGCCCCAGCATTTT
CASSTTRTGFGPQHF
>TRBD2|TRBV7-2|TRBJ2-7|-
TGTGCCAGCAGCAACGGGGGGGCAGACGAGCAGTACTTC
CASSNGGADEQYF
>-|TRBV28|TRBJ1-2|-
TGTGCCAGCAGTTCCCCGGGGGGGGTCGAAGGGTATGGCTACACCTTC
CASSSPGGVEGYGYTF
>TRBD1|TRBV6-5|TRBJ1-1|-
TGTGCCAGCAGTTCGCAGGGGGTCTTGCGGAACACTGAAGCTTTCTTT
CASSSQGVLRNTEAFF
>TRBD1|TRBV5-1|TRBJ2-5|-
TGCGCCAGCAGCTACAGGGGGAGTTCGGTGGTTGAGACCCAGTACTTC
CASSYRGSSVVETQYF
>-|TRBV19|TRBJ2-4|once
TGTGCCAGTAGTGAGACCAAAAACATTCAGTACTTC
CASSETKNIQYF
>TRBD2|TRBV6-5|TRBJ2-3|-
TGTGCCAGCAGTTGGACTAGCGGAGGAGATACGCAGTATTTT
CASSWTSGGDTQYF
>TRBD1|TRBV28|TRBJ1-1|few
TGTGCCAGCAGTCCCTATCCCCTGGACAGGGGCGAGACTGAAGCTTTCTTT
CASSPYPLDRGETEAFF
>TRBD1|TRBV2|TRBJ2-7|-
TGTGCCAGCGCGAAGGGAGGGACAGGGAACTACGAGCAGTACTTC
CASAKGGTGNYEQYF
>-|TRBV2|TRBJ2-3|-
TGTGCCAGCAGTGGCCAGGGCCAAACTAGCACAGATACGCAGTATTTT
CASSGQGQTSTDTQYF
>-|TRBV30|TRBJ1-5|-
TGTGCCTGGAGTGTACTAGGGTACCAGCCCCAGCATTTT
CAWSVLGYQPQHF
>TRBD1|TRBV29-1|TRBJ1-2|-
TGCAGCGTTGAAAGGGGACAGCAAGCTAACTATGGCTACACCTTC
CSVERGQQANYGYTF
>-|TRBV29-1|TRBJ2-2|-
TGCAGCGTTGTAGTGGACAGGCGGGGCGGGGAGCTGTTTTTT
CSVVVDRRGGELFF
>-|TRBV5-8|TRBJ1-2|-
TGTGCCAGCAGCTTGGGTGCCCGACGGGATGGCTACACCTTC
CASSLGARRDGYTF
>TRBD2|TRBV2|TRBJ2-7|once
TGTGCCAGCAGTAGCGGGAGGGCCAATGAGCAGTACTTC
CASSSGRANEQYF
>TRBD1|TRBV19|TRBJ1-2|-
TGTGCCAGTAGTATAGTGGGCGGACAGGGCCTGAGCGGCTACACCTTC
CASSIVGGQGLSGYTF
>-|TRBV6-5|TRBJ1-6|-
TGTGCCAGCTTCCGGACAGAAAATTCACCCCTCCACTTT
CASFRTENSPLHF
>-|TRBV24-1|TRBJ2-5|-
TGTGCCACCAGTGACCACAAGGAGACCCAGTACTTC
CATSDHKETQYF
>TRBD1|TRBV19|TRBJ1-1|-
TGTGCCAGTAGTATATCAGGGGGCTTTGAAGCTTTCTTT
CASSISGGFEAFF
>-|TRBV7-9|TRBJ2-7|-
TGTGCCAGCAGCTCGATCGCGTTTGAGCAGTACTTC
CASSSIAFEQYF
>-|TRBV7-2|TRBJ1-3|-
TGTGCCAGCGTACTATCACGGGACTCTGGAAACACCATATATTTT
CASVLSRDSGNTIYF
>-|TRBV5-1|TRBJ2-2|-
TGCGCCAGCAGCATCGACGGGTGGCCCGGGGAGCTGTTTTTT
CASSIDGWPGELFF